This entry describes one T cell receptor beta chain. Its target is not known. TCRdb re-derived calls from the reads in MiXCR, one entry per CDR3 protein. The sample contains 600,000 to 700,000 distinct CDR3 sequences, about 33% of which appear only once. CDR3 length equals 17 residues. V was pared by 3 bases and J by 0 bases, with 18 bases between. Germline V gene lookup returns CDR1 DFQATT and CDR2 SNEGSKA (reference sequence). The data belong to a study of T cell repertoires in cytomegalovirus infection. Across the study: Public TCR beta signatures provided an indication of both CMV infection and a matching HLA type. The study's findings and limits: Accumulated public TCR beta family frequency recognized individuals carrying CMV together with the relevant HLA. Dominating the ex vivo response were HLA-C-restricted CMV-specific TCR beta clonotypes.

This sample comprised cultured PBMCs, obtained from culture after CMV antigen stimulation. The chain is built from TRBV20-1 and TRBJ1-3, with a weak D call TRBD1 (6 bases). The TCR comes from a human donor in good health (CMV status not recorded). Some clones in this sample may be carry-over from other donors' samples. Here the CDR3 reads CSASAAGGSTSGNTIYF. The CDR3 coding sequence is TGCAGTGCTAGTGCCGCGGGGGGCAGCACCTCTGGAAACACCATATATTTT.